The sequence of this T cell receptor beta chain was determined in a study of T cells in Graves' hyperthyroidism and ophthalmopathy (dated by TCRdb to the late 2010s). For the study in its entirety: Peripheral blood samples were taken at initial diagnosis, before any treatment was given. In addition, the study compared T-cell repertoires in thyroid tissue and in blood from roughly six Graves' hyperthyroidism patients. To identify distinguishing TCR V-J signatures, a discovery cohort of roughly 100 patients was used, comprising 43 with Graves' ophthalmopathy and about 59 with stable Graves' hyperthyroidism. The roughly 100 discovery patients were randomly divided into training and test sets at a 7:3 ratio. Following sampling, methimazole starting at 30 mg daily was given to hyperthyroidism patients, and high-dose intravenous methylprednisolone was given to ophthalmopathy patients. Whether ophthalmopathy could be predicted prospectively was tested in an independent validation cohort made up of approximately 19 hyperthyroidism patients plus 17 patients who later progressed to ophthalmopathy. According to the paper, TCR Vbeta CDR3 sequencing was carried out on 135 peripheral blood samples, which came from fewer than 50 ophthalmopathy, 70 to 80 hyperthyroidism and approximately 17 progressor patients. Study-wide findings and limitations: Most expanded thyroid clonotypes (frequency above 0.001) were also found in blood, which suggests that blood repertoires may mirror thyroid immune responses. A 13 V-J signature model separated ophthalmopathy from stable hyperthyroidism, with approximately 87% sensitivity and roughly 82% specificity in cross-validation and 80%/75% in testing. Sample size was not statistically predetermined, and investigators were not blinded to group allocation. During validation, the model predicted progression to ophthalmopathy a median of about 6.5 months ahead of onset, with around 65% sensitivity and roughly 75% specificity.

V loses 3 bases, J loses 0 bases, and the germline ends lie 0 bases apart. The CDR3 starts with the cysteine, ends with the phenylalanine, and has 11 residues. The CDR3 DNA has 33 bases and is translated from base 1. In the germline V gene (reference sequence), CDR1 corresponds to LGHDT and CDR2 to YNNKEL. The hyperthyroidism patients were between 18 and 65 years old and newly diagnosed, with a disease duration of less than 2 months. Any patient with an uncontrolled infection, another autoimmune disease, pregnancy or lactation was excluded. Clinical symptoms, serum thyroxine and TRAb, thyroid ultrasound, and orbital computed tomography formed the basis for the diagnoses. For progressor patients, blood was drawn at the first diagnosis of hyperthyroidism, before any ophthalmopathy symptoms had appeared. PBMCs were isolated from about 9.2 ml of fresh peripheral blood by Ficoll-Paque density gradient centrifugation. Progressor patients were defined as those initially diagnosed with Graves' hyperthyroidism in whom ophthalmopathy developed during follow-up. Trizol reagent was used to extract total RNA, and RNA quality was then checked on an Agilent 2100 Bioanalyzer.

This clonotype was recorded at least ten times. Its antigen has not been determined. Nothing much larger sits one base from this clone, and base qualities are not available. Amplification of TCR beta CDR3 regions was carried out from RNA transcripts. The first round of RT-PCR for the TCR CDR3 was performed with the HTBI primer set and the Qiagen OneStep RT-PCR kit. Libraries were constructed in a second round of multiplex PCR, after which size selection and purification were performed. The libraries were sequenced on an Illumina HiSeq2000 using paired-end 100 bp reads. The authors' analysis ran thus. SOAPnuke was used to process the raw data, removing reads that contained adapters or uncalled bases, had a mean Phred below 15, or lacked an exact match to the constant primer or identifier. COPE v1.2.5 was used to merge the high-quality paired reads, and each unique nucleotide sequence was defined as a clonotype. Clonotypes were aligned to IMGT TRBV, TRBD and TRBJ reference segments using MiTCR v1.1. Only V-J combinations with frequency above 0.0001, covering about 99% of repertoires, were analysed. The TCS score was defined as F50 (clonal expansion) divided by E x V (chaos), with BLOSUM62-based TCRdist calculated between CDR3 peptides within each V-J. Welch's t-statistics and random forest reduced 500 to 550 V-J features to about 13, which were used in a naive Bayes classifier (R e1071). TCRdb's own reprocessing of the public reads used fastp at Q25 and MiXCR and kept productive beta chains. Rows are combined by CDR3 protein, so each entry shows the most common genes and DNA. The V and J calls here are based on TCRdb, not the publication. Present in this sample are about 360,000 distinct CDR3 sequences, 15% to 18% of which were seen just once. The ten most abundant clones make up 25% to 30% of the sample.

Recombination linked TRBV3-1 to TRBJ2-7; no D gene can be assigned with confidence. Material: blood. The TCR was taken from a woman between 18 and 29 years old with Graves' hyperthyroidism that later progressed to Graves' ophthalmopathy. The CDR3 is CASSHSYEQYF. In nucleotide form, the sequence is TGTGCCAGCAGCCACTCCTACGAGCAGTACTTC.